This T cell receptor (beta chain) comes out of a study of graft-versus-host responses after intestinal transplantation. The CDR3 length is 19 residues. Trimming stripped 5 bases from V and 0 bases from J, with 23 bases between. Germline CDR1 is SGHTA and CDR2 is FQGNSA. Produced via immunoSEQ multiplex PCR; TCRdb's table is partial and in-frame only. In the table there are around 84,000 clones, less than 90% of which are singletons. Comments on this clone: No antigen is known for it.

The source of this sequence is a human donor who received an intestinal transplant. This chain connects TRBV7-2 to TRBJ1-3, with a tentative D call TRBD1 (5 bases). The specimen comprised unstimulated CD8+ T cells sorted from spleen or lymph node cells, sampled before intestinal transplant. The CDR3 reads CASSPAREAYRFSGNTIYF. DNA for the CDR3: TGTGCCAGCAGCCCTGCCAGGGAAGCTTATCGATTCTCTGGAAACACCATATATTTT.